The 11 T cell receptor beta chains below come from one sample, sequenced in a study of blood T cell repertoires in COVID-19. Clones were read by immunoSEQ multiplex PCR, and TCRdb kept only the in-frame ones, dropping some. The sample has about 150,000 clones, approximately 87% seen once; the top ten hold roughly 8%. Sequenced material: peripheral blood. These receptors all stem from a woman between 45 and 65 years old with active or convalescent COVID-19.

The chain employs TRBV2 and TRBJ2-5; D might be TRBD2 (5 bases). CDR1 and CDR2 (germline): SNHLY, FYNNEI. The ends were cut back, 8 bases at V and 5 bases at J, with 15 bases in the middle. The CDR3 loop spans 13 amino acids. The CDR3 loop reads CASGGWGGETQYF. The CDR3 DNA sequence: TGTGCCAGCGGAGGCTGGGGTGGGGAGACCCAGTACTTC.

The V and J genes are TRBV19 and TRBJ1-1; D ambiguous. The CDR3 is made up of 14 amino acids. The ends were cut back, 7 bases at V and 6 bases at J, with 18 bases in the middle. Germline-derived CDR1 and CDR2 are LNHDA and SQIVND (reference sequence). CDR3 sequence: CASTDIAGGAEAFF. In nucleotides, the CDR3 is TGTGCCAGTACCGATATCGCCGGAGGCGCTGAAGCTTTCTTT.

The chain carries TRBV20-1 and TRBJ2-1; 9 bases map to TRBD2. CDR1 is DFQATT and CDR2 is SNEGSKA in the germline V gene (reference sequence). The CDR3 consists of 14 residues. The J segment lost 6 bases and the V segment lost 3 bases, leaving 6 bases of the junction unmatched. In DNA, the CDR3 is TGCAGTGCTAGTCCCGCGGGAGGGTTCAATGAGCAGTTCTTC. Its translation: CSASPAGGFNEQFF.

This chain links TRBV3-1 (or the pseudogene TRBV3-2) with TRBJ1-4; TRBD1 matches at 9 bases. The CDR3 is 14 amino acids. Trimming removed 8 bases from V and 3 bases from J; junction bases left unmatched: 4. CDR1 is LGHDT and CDR2 is YNNKEL in the germline V gene (reference sequence). As DNA, the CDR3 is TGTGCCAGCCGGGACAGGGCTTCTAATGAAAAACTGTTTTTT. Translated, it gives CASRDRASNEKLFF.

The rearrangement uses TRBV7-8 and TRBJ1-2; D unresolved. Deletions cut 5 bases from V and 1 base from J, with 11 bases between. This CDR3 region has 14 residues. Germline V gene lookup returns CDR1 SGHVS and CDR2 FQNEAQ. CDR3 sequence reads: CASSRDRSNYGYTF. The CDR3 DNA sequence: TGTGCCAGCAGCCGAGACCGCAGTAACTATGGCTACACCTTC.

The rearrangement links TRBV19 to TRBJ1-6; D is ambiguous. Per the germline V gene, CDR1 is LNHDA and CDR2 is SQIVND (reference sequence). The V and J ends lost 2 bases and 6 bases respectively, with 8 bases between them. The CDR3 has 14 residues. The CDR3 DNA follows: TGTGCCAGTAGTATAATTAACAGTAATTCACCCCTCCACTTT. This gives the protein CASSIINSNSPLHF.

V gene TRBV12-5 combines with J gene TRBJ2-5; D is uncertain. This CDR3 spans 15 amino acids. Per germline, CDR1 LGHNT and CDR2 FRNRAP. Deletions cut 4 bases from V and 1 base from J, with 13 bases between. The CDR3 loop is CASGSTSAAQETQYF. The CDR3 nucleotides read TGTGCTAGTGGTTCGACTTCTGCTGCCCAAGAGACCCAGTACTTC.

This sequence joins TRBV2 and TRBJ2-1, with D perhaps matching TRBD2 (7 bases). Per the germline V gene, CDR1 is SNHLY and CDR2 is FYNNEI. Trimming stripped 2 bases from V and 3 bases from J, with 17 bases between. This CDR3 is 17 amino acids long. The CDR3 DNA is TGTGCCAGCAGTGAATTTGGGGGGGCGATTTTCTACAATGAGCAGTTCTTC. Translated: CASSEFGGAIFYNEQFF.

This sequence joins TRBV10-3 and TRBJ1-2; 9 bases line up with TRBD1. The CDR3 loop spans 14 amino acids. V shed 4 bases, J shed 11 bases, and the junction held 11 bases outside the gene matches. Germline CDR1 is ENHRY and CDR2 is SYGVKD. CDR3 sequence reads: CAISGRVGTGSYTF. The CDR3 coding sequence is TGTGCCATCAGTGGGAGGGTCGGGACAGGGAGTTACACCTTC.

V is TRBV11-2 and J is TRBJ2-7; D may be TRBD1 (6 bases). The CDR3 covers 14 residues. Germline loops: CDR1 SGHAT, CDR2 FQNNGV. V lost 5 bases and J 2 bases, leaving 13 bases between the germline ends. The CDR3 reads CASSPFTGTYEQYF. CDR3 DNA: TGTGCCAGCAGCCCATTTACAGGGACCTACGAGCAGTACTTC.

The gene calls are TRBV7-9 and TRBJ1-1; D perhaps matches TRBD1 (6 bases). Germline CDR1 and CDR2: SEHNR and FQNEAQ (reference sequence). V was clipped by 3 bases and J by 2 bases, with 25 bases between them. The CDR3 extends over 19 amino acids. The CDR3 nucleotides are TGTGCCAGCAGCTTCTTTGATGGGGGCACGACCTCTAGAAACACTGAAGCTTTCTTT. Residues: CASSFFDGGTTSRNTEAFF.